The clone carrying this TCR beta chain was counted only a few times. The J segment lost 5 bases and the V segment lost 6 bases, leaving 0 bases of the junction unmatched. This CDR3 has 14 residues. Using its own MiXCR run on the 5' RACE reads, TCRdb lists one record per CDR3 protein. The sample includes approximately 39,000 distinct CDR3 sequences, roughly 4.4% seen only once; the top ten take 15% to 20%. This record comes from a study of early T cells in non-severe SARS-CoV-2 infection. What was sequenced was whole blood. The chain is built from TRBV12-3 or TRBV12-4 and TRBJ2-2; 13 bases agree with TRBD2. The source of this sequence is an adult who was a healthcare worker with PCR-confirmed SARS-CoV-2 infection or an uninfected control (not recorded which). CDR3 in DNA: TGTGCCAGCAGGACTAGCGGGGGGACCGGGGAGCTGTTTTTT. Translating gives CASRTSGGTGELFF.